A single sample is the source of the 21 T cell receptor beta chains below, sequenced in a study of cytomegalovirus exposure and HLA in healthy donors. PCR primers comprised 60 Vbeta and 13 Jbeta primers. Produced via immunoSEQ multiplex PCR; TCRdb's table is partial and in-frame only. Counted here are roughly 120,000 clones, about 80% occurring once; the ten biggest clones make up 1.5% to 2.5%. Input material: PBMCs. The receptors derive from a man younger than 35 in good health and CMV-seronegative.

This chain links TRBV7-9 with TRBJ1-2, with D possibly being TRBD1 (5 bases). Trimming took 1 base from V and 2 from J, leaving 8 bases between them. Looked up from germline, CDR1 is SEHNR and CDR2 is FQNEAQ (reference sequence). This CDR3 has 14 residues. Here the CDR3 DNA reads TGTGCCAGCAGCTTAGGGGCAGGGAACTATGGCTACACCTTC. Its protein is CASSLGAGNYGYTF.

The V call is TRBV2, the J call TRBJ2-1; no clear D gene. The V gene's germline CDR1 is SNHLY and CDR2 FYNNEI. The CDR3 sequence is 17 residues long. V was pared by 6 bases and J by 6 bases, with 24 bases between. The CDR3 sequence: CASREPPTAGAVNEQFF. The CDR3 nucleotides read TGTGCCAGCAGAGAACCTCCTACTGCCGGCGCGGTCAATGAGCAGTTCTTC.

The rearrangement uses TRBV14 and TRBJ2-3; D perhaps matches TRBD1 (6 bases). With 1 base removed from V and 10 bases from J, the gap between germline ends came to 18 bases. The CDR3 sequence is 15 residues long. Germline loops: CDR1 SGHDN, CDR2 FVKESK. CDR3 loop: CASSQGITWGLSQYF. The CDR3 bases are TGTGCCAGCAGCCAAGGGATCACCTGGGGGCTGTCGCAGTATTTT.

The V call is TRBV10-1, the J call TRBJ2-2, with a possible D match to TRBD2 (5 bases). Germline V gene sequence: CDR1 WNHNN, CDR2 SYGVQD (reference sequence). The V end lost 5 bases, the J end lost 7 bases, and 26 bases lay between the germline ends. The CDR3 is 18 residues long. The CDR3 region is CASSPITRLSPGVGELFF. DNA of the CDR3: TGCGCCAGCAGTCCAATTACCCGCCTTTCACCCGGGGTCGGGGAGCTGTTTTTT.

Here the CDR3 DNA reads TGTGCCAGCAGCGTGCGCACAGGGGATGGCTACACCTTC. This encodes CASSVRTGDGYTF. The V and J genes are TRBV9 and TRBJ1-2; 7 nucleotides match TRBD1. Germline CDR1 and CDR2: SGDLS and YYNGEE. CDR3 length equals 13 residues. V was clipped by 2 bases and J by 6 bases; unmatched bases: 4.

The J gene is TRBJ2-2, the V gene TRBV7-9; TRBD2 is a possible D gene (6 bases). This CDR3 comprises 16 residues. Germline loops: CDR1 SEHNR, CDR2 FQNEAQ (reference sequence). V shed 1 base and J shed 0 bases, with 9 bases lying between them. CDR3 sequence: CASSLVGSPNTGELFF. The DNA of the CDR3 is TGTGCCAGCAGCTTAGTCGGGAGTCCGAACACCGGGGAGCTGTTTTTT.

The rearrangement uses TRBV5-1 and TRBJ2-1, with 13 bases aligning to TRBD2. The trim removed 0 bases at V and 9 bases at J, leaving 6 bases unmatched. Germline lookup yields CDR1 SGHRS and CDR2 YFSETQ. The CDR3 spans 16 residues. The CDR3 DNA sequence: TGCGCCAGCAGCTTGGGTAGGACTAGCGGGAGTATTGAGCAGTTCTTC. This gives the protein CASSLGRTSGSIEQFF. Full variable domain (missing parts from reference TRBV5-1 and TRBJ2-1): KAGVTQTPRYLIKTRGQQVTLSCSPISGHRSVSWYQQTPGQGLQFLFEYFSETQRNKGNFPGRFSGRQFSNSRSEMNVSTLELGDSALYLCASSLGRTSGSIEQFFGPGTRLTVL.

Regarding this clone: Other DNA sequences from this sample encode an identical CDR3 as well. This chain links TRBV30 with TRBJ2-7; 8 bases are shared with TRBD1. The CDR3 consists of 11 residues. J lost 3 bases, V lost 5 bases, and 0 bases had no gene match. The germline V gene has CDR1 GTSNPN and CDR2 SVGIG (reference sequence). The CDR3 DNA sequence: TGTGCCTGGGGACAGGGCTACGAGCAGTACTTC. Protein sequence: CAWGQGYEQYF.

The chain has TRBV5-1 and TRBJ2-5; maybe TRBD2 (6 bases). The V and J ends lost 0 bases and 2 bases respectively, with 14 bases between them. Per germline, CDR1 SGHRS and CDR2 YFSETQ. The CDR3 runs 16 residues. CDR3 nucleotide sequence: TGCGCCAGCAGCTTGGGGACTACTATCCCTCAAGAGACCCAGTACTTC. It is translated as CASSLGTTIPQETQYF.

The V call is TRBV18, the J call TRBJ2-7; 10 nucleotides match TRBD2. Per the germline V gene, CDR1 is KGHSH and CDR2 is LQKENI. The CDR3 runs 16 residues. The V and J ends lost 6 bases and 0 bases, in that order; junction bases with no gene match: 8. The CDR3 is CASSQGASGSSYEQYV. The CDR3 DNA reads as TGTGCCAGCTCCCAGGGGGCTAGCGGGAGCTCCTACGAGCAGTACGTC.

The V call is TRBV5-6, the J call TRBJ2-1; 7 bases are shared with TRBD1. After removal of 4 bases from V and 8 bases from J, the junction contained 6 bases not matched to a gene. The CDR3 has 13 residues. The germline gives CDR1 SGHDT, CDR2 YYEEEE. The CDR3 here is CASSGDSRYEQFF. Here the CDR3 DNA reads TGTGCCAGCAGCGGGGACAGCCGGTATGAGCAGTTCTTC. The whole variable domain, remainder taken from reference TRBV5-6 and TRBJ2-1, is DAGVTQSPTHLIKTRGQQVTLRCSPKSGHDTVSWYQQALGQGPQFIFQYYEEEERQRGNFPDRFSGHQFPNYSSELNVNALLLGDSALYLCASSGDSRYEQFFGPGTRLTVL.

The chain recombines TRBV18 with TRBJ1-2, with 9 bases matching TRBD1. Per germline, CDR1 KGHSH and CDR2 LQKENI. This CDR3 spans 15 amino acids. V lost 3 bases, J lost 8 bases, and 10 bases stayed unmatched. The CDR3 sequence: CASSPRDRDTEGYTF. The DNA for the CDR3 is TGTGCCAGCTCACCTAGGGACAGGGATACTGAGGGCTACACCTTC.

V and J are TRBV18 and TRBJ2-7, with 8 positions matching TRBD2. Trimming took 3 bases from V and 4 from J; bases not matched to a gene: 5. CDR3 length: 14 amino acids. Germline-derived CDR1 and CDR2 are KGHSH and LQKENI. The chain's CDR3 is CASSPYGLAYEQYF. The DNA for the CDR3 is TGTGCCAGCTCACCTTATGGACTAGCTTACGAGCAGTACTTC. Using reference TRBV18 and TRBJ2-7 for the parts outside the CDR3, the full variable domain is NAGVMQNPRHLVRRRGQEARLRCSPMKGHSHVYWYRQLPEEGLKFMVYLQKENIIDESGMPKERFSAEFPKEGPSILRIQQVVRGDSAAYFCASSPYGLAYEQYFGPGTRLTVT.

This chain connects TRBV27 to TRBJ1-4; perhaps TRBD1 as D (6 bases). Per the germline V gene, CDR1 is MNHEY and CDR2 is SMNVEV (reference sequence). Trimming removed 5 bases at V and 7 bases at J, with 14 bases between. This CDR3 has 14 amino acids. DNA of the CDR3: TGTGCCAGCAGTGACACAGGGAGTCCTGAAAAACTGTTTTTT. This codes for CASSDTGSPEKLFF. Variable domain in full (rest from reference TRBV27 and TRBJ1-4): EAQVTQNPRYLITVTGKKLTVTCSQNMNHEYMSWYRQDPGLGLRQIYYSMNVEVTDKGDVPEGYKVSRKEKRNFPLILESPSPNQTSLYFCASSDTGSPEKLFFGSGTQLSVL.

This chain connects TRBV4-2 to TRBJ1-2; D unclear. Deletions cut 0 bases from V and 8 bases from J, with 10 bases between. Germline V gene sequence: CDR1 LGHNA, CDR2 YNFKEQ. CDR3 length: 13 residues. This CDR3 is CASSQDLWEGYTF. CDR3 DNA sequence: TGTGCCAGCAGCCAAGATCTGTGGGAGGGCTACACCTTC.

The gene calls are TRBV18 and TRBJ2-1; TRBD2 agrees at 9 bases. The CDR3 contains 15 residues. Per the germline V gene, CDR1 is KGHSH and CDR2 is LQKENI. The trim removed 3 bases at V and 4 bases at J, leaving 4 bases unmatched. The CDR3 region has the DNA TGTGCCAGCTCACCTACTAGCGGGTCTTACAATGAGCAGTTCTTC. Protein: CASSPTSGSYNEQFF.

The V and J genes are TRBV7-2 and TRBJ2-1, with TRBD2 matching 8 bases. CDR1 and CDR2 from the germline V gene are SGHTA and FQGNSA. V shed 2 bases, J shed 3 bases, and the junction held 9 bases outside the gene matches. The CDR3 loop spans 17 amino acids. The CDR3 loop reads CASSLYAQTSGYNEQFF. The CDR3 DNA reads as TGTGCCAGCAGCTTATACGCTCAAACTAGCGGCTACAATGAGCAGTTCTTC.

The chain couples TRBV2 to TRBJ2-2; possibly TRBD2 for D (6 bases). The V end was cut by 8 bases, the J end by 6 bases, with 19 bases between. The germline V gene encodes CDR1 SNHLY and CDR2 FYNNEI. This CDR3 comprises 15 residues. Written as DNA, the CDR3 is TGTGCCAGCGCCTTCCAAGGAGGAGGGGCCGGGGAGCTGTTTTTT. Protein: CASAFQGGGAGELFF.

This clone was observed a single time. The V call is TRBV18, the J call TRBJ1-2; D is unclear. The V end lost 0 bases, the J end lost 4 bases, and 12 bases lay between the germline ends. CDR1 and CDR2 (germline): KGHSH, LQKENI. The CDR3 spans 15 residues. The CDR3 DNA follows: TGTGCCAGCTCACCACCCCATTGGGGAGGCTATGGCTACACCTTC. This translates into CASSPPHWGGYGYTF.

V usage is TRBV27 and J usage is TRBJ2-5, with D tentatively TRBD1 (6 bases). The V gene's germline CDR1 is MNHEY and CDR2 SMNVEV (reference sequence). The V end was cut by 1 base, the J end by 7 bases, with 10 bases between. This CDR3 comprises 13 residues. CDR3 nucleotide sequence: TGTGCCAGCAGTTTATTGACAGGTGCGACCCAGTACTTC. Translated: CASSLLTGATQYF.

V and J are TRBV25-1 and TRBJ2-7; a possible D gene is TRBD1 (5 bases). Germline CDR1 reads MGHDK; CDR2 reads SYGVNS. This CDR3 is built from 15 residues. V was shortened by 2 bases and J by 0 bases, with 11 bases between the two germline ends. Written as DNA, the CDR3 is TGTGCCAGCAGTGAAGAATCAGGGTTCTCCTACGAGCAGTACTTC. This encodes CASSEESGFSYEQYF.